These 28 T cell receptor beta chains were sequenced from one sample in a study of blood T cells in healthy people across ages. Primers used in a second PCR of roughly 6 to 12 cycles were a sample-barcoded 5' primer and a J-beta primer mix. TCRdb itself ran the 5' RACE reads through MiXCR, one entry per CDR3 protein. The table records over a million distinct CDR3 sequences, less than 50% of them present only once. Sequenced sample: blood. All receptors come from a woman aged 55-69 years in good health.

This clonotype was counted only a few times. The J gene is TRBJ2-7, the V gene TRBV4-1; D is undetermined. Per the germline V gene, CDR1 is MGHRA and CDR2 is YSYEKL. The CDR3 runs to 13 residues. V was trimmed by 1 base and J by 3 bases, leaving 7 bases between them. CDR3 nucleotides: TGCGCCAGCAGCCAAGTAGGGTACTACGAGCAGTACTTC. Translating it yields CASSQVGYYEQYF.

J is TRBJ1-5 and V is TRBV25-1; 9 nucleotides line up with TRBD1. The length of the CDR3 is 14 residues. Germline lookup yields CDR1 MGHDK and CDR2 SYGVNS. With 4 bases clipped from V and 2 bases from J, the junction kept 0 bases outside the gene matches. The CDR3 DNA follows: TGTGCCAGCAGTGGACAGGGGGGCAATCAGCCCCAGCATTTT. This encodes CASSGQGGNQPQHF.

This clonotype was seen a handful of times. The DNA of the CDR3 is TGTGCCAGCAGTTACTCTGGCGGGACTTACAATGAGCAGTTCTTC. Its translation is CASSYSGGTYNEQFF. This chain uses TRBV6-6 with TRBJ2-1; the D gene is possibly TRBD2 (6 bases). CDR1 and CDR2 from the germline V gene are MNHNY and SVGAGI (reference sequence). The CDR3 totals 15 residues. Trimming shortened V by 0 bases and J by 4 bases, and 10 bases separated the two germline ends.

This clonotype was counted between two and nine times. V usage is TRBV28 and J usage is TRBJ1-4; no reliable D call. CDR3 length equals 14 residues. V was trimmed by 6 bases and J by 8 bases, leaving 16 bases between them. Germline V gene data show CDR1 as MDHEN and CDR2 as SYDVKM. The CDR3 DNA reads TGTGCCAGCAGGGGAAATTGGGCAGGCGAAAAACTGTTTTTT. It specifies CASRGNWAGEKLFF.

This clonotype was observed a few times. V is TRBV20-1 and J is TRBJ2-3; 12 bases agree with TRBD2. CDR3 length: 15 amino acids. The J segment lost 3 bases and the V segment lost 4 bases, leaving 5 bases of the junction unmatched. CDR1 is DFQATT and CDR2 is SNEGSKA in the germline V gene (reference sequence). The CDR3 here is CSATQTSGRTDTQYF. CDR3 bases: TGCAGTGCTACCCAGACTAGCGGGAGAACAGATACGCAGTATTTT.

This clonotype turned up a few times. The chain has TRBV27 and TRBJ2-7; TRBD2 aligns across 11 bases. The J call is in doubt because the DNA end fits TRBJ2-5 better. The CDR3 extends over 17 amino acids. Germline V CDR1 and CDR2: MNHEY, SMNVEV (reference sequence). The DNA of the CDR3 is TGTGCCAGCCGAGAAGGTAGCGGGAGGGCCGAGTTAGAGACCCAGTACTTC. This gives the protein CASREGSGRAELETQYF.

This clonotype has just a few counts. This chain connects TRBV29-1 to TRBJ1-1; D gene unclear. The CDR3 spans 12 residues. Germline CDR1 is SQVTM and CDR2 is ANQGSEA. The germline V and J ends were trimmed by 3 bases and 1 base, with 6 bases remaining between them. The CDR3 DNA sequence: TGCAGCGTTGACCCAGGGAACACTGAAGCTTTCTTT. Translating it yields CSVDPGNTEAFF. Together with reference TRBV29-1 and TRBJ1-1, the CDR3 gives the full variable domain: SAVISQKPSRDICQRGTSLTIQCQVDSQVTMMFWYRQQPGQSLTLIATANQGSEATYESGFVIDKFPISRPNLTFSTLTVSNMSPEDSSIYLCSVDPGNTEAFFGQGTRLTVV.

In nucleotides, the CDR3 is TGTGCCAGCAGTTGGGGACTGACCTCGTACGAGCAGTACTTC. It encodes CASSWGLTSYEQYF. V gene TRBV27 combines with J gene TRBJ2-7; TRBD2 is a possible D gene (6 bases). Germline CDR1 and CDR2: MNHEY and SMNVEV (reference sequence). The V and J ends lost 4 bases and 4 bases respectively, with 14 bases between them. The CDR3 runs 14 residues.

The rearrangement links TRBV4-1 to TRBJ2-5, with TRBD2 matching over 7 bases. V lost 1 base to trimming and J lost 5 bases; unmatched junction nucleotides: 10. From germline, CDR1 is MGHRA and CDR2 YSYEKL. The CDR3 runs 16 residues. Here the CDR3 reads CASSQGSGLVPETQYF. CDR3 DNA: TGCGCCAGCAGCCAAGGAAGCGGACTAGTCCCGGAGACCCAGTACTTC.

This clonotype has more than one count but fewer than ten. The chain employs TRBV27 and TRBJ2-7; TRBD2 aligns across 12 bases. The ends lost 3 bases at V and 9 bases at J; junction bases unmatched: 6. The CDR3 spans 14 residues. From germline, CDR1 is MNHEY and CDR2 SMNVEV (reference sequence). DNA for the CDR3: TGTGCCAGCAGTTTTTCTAGCGGGAGGGCCACGCAGTACTTC. Translation gives CASSFSSGRATQYF.

V and J are TRBV7-9 and TRBJ2-5; D remains ambiguous. Germline V gene data show CDR1 as SEHNR and CDR2 as FQNEAQ (reference sequence). The CDR3 runs 15 residues. V was trimmed by 5 bases and J by 7 bases, leaving 20 bases between them. CDR3 in DNA: TGTGCCAGCAGCCGCGGTAGTTCAGTCGTAGGGACCCAGTACTTC. Protein product: CASSRGSSVVGTQYF. The entire variable domain, with the rest obtained from reference TRBV7-9 and TRBJ2-5, is as follows: DTGVSQNPRHKITKRGQNVTFRCDPISEHNRLYWYRQTLGQGPEFLTYFQNEAQLEKSRLLSDRFSAERPKGSFSTLEIQRTEQGDSAMYLCASSRGSSVVGTQYFGPGTRLLVL.

This chain joins TRBV20-1 and TRBJ2-7, with 9 bases aligning to TRBD1. After removal of 8 bases from V and 1 base from J, the junction contained 12 bases not matched to a gene. Germline V lookup: CDR1 DFQATT, CDR2 SNEGSKA (reference sequence). The CDR3 is made up of 15 amino acids. The CDR3 is CSHREGQGHSYEQYF. The DNA for the CDR3 is TGCAGTCACAGGGAGGGACAGGGCCATTCCTACGAGCAGTACTTC.

The J gene is TRBJ1-5, the V gene TRBV20-1; no firm D call. Germline-derived CDR1 and CDR2 are DFQATT and SNEGSKA (reference sequence). The CDR3 covers 18 residues. Deletions cut 3 bases from V and 0 bases from J, with 21 bases between. The CDR3 nucleotides read TGCAGTGCTAGTGTAGGAGTTAGAGTGTCTCATAGCAATCAGCCCCAGCATTTT. It translates to CSASVGVRVSHSNQPQHF.

V gene TRBV7-9 combines with J gene TRBJ2-3; D is ambiguous. V lost 3 bases and J 4 bases, leaving 17 bases between the germline ends. Germline V CDR1 and CDR2: SEHNR, FQNEAQ (reference sequence). This CDR3 has 16 amino acids. The CDR3 protein is CASSFGPRVKSDTQYF. The CDR3 coding sequence is TGTGCCAGCAGCTTCGGCCCGAGAGTGAAGTCAGATACGCAGTATTTT.

The chain employs TRBV20-1 and TRBJ2-5; the D gene is possibly TRBD1 (5 bases). V lost 1 base and J 7 bases, leaving 10 bases between the germline ends. The CDR3 sequence is 12 residues long. CDR1 is DFQATT, CDR2 SNEGSKA, per germline (reference sequence). This CDR3 is CSARGQGMTQYF. As DNA, the CDR3 is TGCAGTGCTAGAGGGCAGGGAATGACCCAGTACTTC.

The chain links TRBV11-1 to TRBJ2-1; TRBD2 matches at 12 bases. Germline V gene sequence: CDR1 SGHAT, CDR2 FQDESV (reference sequence). V trimming: 1 base; J trimming: 6 bases; junction bases outside the gene matches: 4. The CDR3 spans 16 residues. CDR3 region: CASSLGTSGAFNEQFF. Written as DNA, the CDR3 is TGTGCCAGCAGCTTAGGGACTAGCGGGGCCTTCAATGAGCAGTTCTTC. The full variable domain, its missing parts supplied by reference TRBV11-1 and TRBJ2-1, is EAEVAQSPRYKITEKSQAVAFWCDPISGHATLYWYRQILGQGPELLVQFQDESVVDDSQLPKDRFSAERLKGVDSTLKIQPAELGDSAMYLCASSLGTSGAFNEQFFGPGTRLTVL.

The chain recombines TRBV20-1 with TRBJ2-1; 10 bases fit TRBD2. The CDR3 length is 15 residues. The ends lost 6 bases at V and 0 bases at J; junction bases unmatched: 5. The germline V gene encodes CDR1 DFQATT and CDR2 SNEGSKA (reference sequence). The CDR3: CSAIGLAASYNEQFF. Written as DNA, the CDR3 is TGCAGTGCAATTGGACTAGCGGCCTCCTACAATGAGCAGTTCTTC.

The chain is built from TRBV27 and TRBJ1-2; D is undetermined. In germline, CDR1 is MNHEY, CDR2 SMNVEV (reference sequence). This CDR3 comprises 14 residues. Deletions cut 6 bases from V and 5 bases from J, with 16 bases between. CDR3 sequence: CASSRTGSVYGYTF. DNA of the CDR3: TGTGCCAGCAGCCGTACGGGGTCAGTGTATGGCTACACCTTC.

The chain recombines TRBV5-1 with TRBJ2-3; D ambiguous. There are 16 residues in the CDR3. The germline V gene encodes CDR1 SGHRS and CDR2 YFSETQ. V was shortened by 0 bases and J by 2 bases, with 13 bases between the two germline ends. The CDR3 DNA is TGCGCCAGCAGCTTGGGGGCGGTAGGAGTCACAGATACGCAGTATTTT. Residues: CASSLGAVGVTDTQYF.

This clonotype was counted between two and nine times. This chain's CDR3 is CATSDFQGDEQFF. CDR3 coding DNA: TGTGCCACCAGTGATTTTCAGGGCGATGAGCAGTTCTTC. The chain is built from TRBV24-1 and TRBJ2-1, with a tentative D call TRBD1 (5 bases). CDR3 length: 13 residues. The V and J ends lost 1 base and 8 bases respectively, with 8 bases between them. CDR1 is KGHDR and CDR2 is SFDVKD in the germline V gene.

This clonotype was seen at least ten times. In DNA, the CDR3 is TGCAGCGTTGTGGGTGAGGAATACGAGCAGTACTTC. Translation: CSVVGEEYEQYF. The rearrangement links TRBV29-1 to TRBJ2-7; the D is unclear. The CDR3 is made up of 12 amino acids. V was shortened by 4 bases and J by 4 bases, with 11 bases between the two germline ends. The germline V gene has CDR1 SQVTM and CDR2 ANQGSEA.

The rearrangement joins TRBV11-2 to TRBJ2-3; TRBD2 aligns across 11 bases. CDR1 SGHAT and CDR2 FQNNGV come from the germline V gene. The CDR3 is 17 residues long. V was clipped by 4 bases and J by 2 bases; unmatched bases: 8. CDR3 sequence reads: CASSYGGTSGFTDTQYF. CDR3 DNA: TGTGCCAGCAGCTACGGCGGGACTAGCGGTTTCACAGATACGCAGTATTTT.

This clonotype appeared a few times. This chain links TRBV20-1 with TRBJ2-4; either TRBD1 or TRBD2 may fit D (5 bases each). The CDR3 totals 14 residues. The germline CDR1 and CDR2 sequences are DFQATT and SNEGSKA (reference sequence). V was cut by 1 base and J by 6 bases, with 13 bases left in between. The CDR3 protein is CSARVEGFGNIQYF. CDR3 nucleotide sequence: TGCAGTGCTAGAGTCGAGGGGTTCGGAAACATTCAGTACTTC.

This clonotype appeared a few times. This chain uses TRBV20-1 with TRBJ2-1; 8 nucleotides line up with TRBD1. V was pared by 4 bases and J by 4 bases, with 12 bases of the junction left unmatched. The CDR3 is made up of 16 amino acids. Germline CDR1 is DFQATT and CDR2 is SNEGSKA (reference sequence). As DNA, the CDR3 is TGCAGTGCTATCCGTTCCGGGACAGGCTCGTACAATGAGCAGTTCTTC. Translated: CSAIRSGTGSYNEQFF.

The chain couples TRBV11-2 to TRBJ1-1; weak D call: TRBD1 (6 bases). V was trimmed by 1 base and J by 6 bases, leaving 12 bases between them. Germline-derived CDR1 and CDR2 are SGHAT and FQNNGV. The CDR3 has 14 residues. The CDR3 spells CASSLGLGAPEAFF. The CDR3 DNA reads as TGTGCCAGCAGCTTAGGGTTGGGGGCCCCTGAAGCTTTCTTT.

This clonotype was found once. V usage is TRBV5-1 and J usage is TRBJ2-1, with D unresolved. Germline values: CDR1 SGHRS, CDR2 YFSETQ. The CDR3 is made up of 15 amino acids. Trimming took off 0 bases at V and 5 bases at J, with 12 bases between the two ends. The chain's CDR3 is CASSLGASLNNEQFF. CDR3 nucleotide sequence: TGCGCCAGCAGCTTGGGAGCGTCTCTTAACAATGAGCAGTTCTTC.

The J gene is TRBJ2-7, the V gene TRBV7-6; D might be TRBD1 or TRBD2, each matching 6 bases. The CDR3 length is 17 residues. Looked up from germline, CDR1 is SGHVS and CDR2 is FNYEAQ. Trimming removed 0 bases from V and 2 bases from J, with 17 bases in between. CDR3: CASSLATGEGGPYEQYF. The DNA for the CDR3 is TGTGCCAGCAGCTTAGCGACGGGGGAAGGGGGGCCCTACGAGCAGTACTTC.

The chain carries TRBV7-2 and TRBJ2-1; TRBD2 matches at 11 bases. V trimming: 3 bases; J trimming: 13 bases; junction bases outside the gene matches: 11. Germline V gene sequence: CDR1 SGHTA, CDR2 FQGNSA. The CDR3 spans 15 residues. CDR3: CASSFSGRVKWEQFF. CDR3 coding DNA: TGTGCCAGCAGCTTTAGCGGGAGGGTCAAGTGGGAACAGTTCTTC.